This T cell receptor beta chain was sequenced in a study of cytotoxic CD8 clonotypes in ibrutinib-treated CLL. About the research overall: It was after a median approximately twelve months of treatment, range 6 to 36, that response samples were taken. Notes on the study in general: Higher circulating CD8+ T-cell counts strongly accompanied higher baseline clonality, above age-matched healthy donors. Upon ibrutinib response clonality rose, and upon progression it fell back toward baseline. Different sampling times were used for sustained-remission and progressing patients.

With regard to this clone: The antigen is undetermined.

Assay: immunoSEQ multiplex PCR; the TCRdb copy retains only in-frame clones and omits some. Seen here are just over 35,000 clones, 71% observed once, and the top ten hold over 15%. The CDR3 contains 15 residues. The germline gives CDR1 SGHNT, CDR2 YYREEE (reference sequence). The clonotype originates from a human donor with chronic lymphocytic leukemia. V is TRBV5-4 and J is TRBJ2-5; D is unresolved. The J call is doubtful: the DNA matches TRBJ2-7 better. The sample consisted of PBMCs, taken at disease progression, from a patient treated with ibrutinib. CDR3: CASSSKADGPYEQYF. The CDR3 region has the DNA TGTGCCAGCAGCTCAAAGGCGGACGGGCCCTACGAGCAGTACTTC.